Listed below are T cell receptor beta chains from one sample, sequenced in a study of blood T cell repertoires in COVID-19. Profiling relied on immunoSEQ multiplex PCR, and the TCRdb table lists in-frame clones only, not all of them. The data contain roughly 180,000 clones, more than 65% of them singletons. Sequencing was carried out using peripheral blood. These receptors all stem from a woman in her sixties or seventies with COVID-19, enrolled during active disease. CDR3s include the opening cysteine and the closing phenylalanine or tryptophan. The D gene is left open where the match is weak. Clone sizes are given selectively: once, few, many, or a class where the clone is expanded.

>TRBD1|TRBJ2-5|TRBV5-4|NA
TGTGCCAGCAGCTTGGACGGGACAGGGACAGAGACCCAGTACTTC
CASSLDGTGTETQYF
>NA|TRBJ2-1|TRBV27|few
TGTGCCAGCAGTACTAGGGAAGTTGCTACTAGTCATGAGCAGTTCTTC
CASSTREVATSHEQFF
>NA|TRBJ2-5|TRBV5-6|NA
TGTGCCAGCAGCAATGGGGGGTTCCAAGAGACCCAGTACTTC
CASSNGGFQETQYF
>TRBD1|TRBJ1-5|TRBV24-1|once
TGTGCCACCGGCAGGGGGAACGAGCCCCAGCATTTT
CATGRGNEPQHF
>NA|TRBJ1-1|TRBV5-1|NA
TGCGCCAGCAGCTTGCGAGGCGACAGAGGAACTGAGGCTTTCTTT
CASSLRGDRGTEAFF
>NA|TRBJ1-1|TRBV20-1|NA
TGCAGTGCTAGTGAACGGCAGGGGCTCATCTTT
CSASERQGLIF
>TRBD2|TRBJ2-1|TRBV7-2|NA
TGTGCCAGCAGCTTTGGTAGCGGGGGAAATGAGCAGTTCTTC
CASSFGSGGNEQFF
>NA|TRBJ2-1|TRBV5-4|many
TGTGCCAGCAGAACACAGTACAATGAGCAGTTCTTC
CASRTQYNEQFF
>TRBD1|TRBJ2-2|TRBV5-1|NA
TGCGCCAGCAGCTCAACCGGGACAGCGAACACCGGGGAGCTGTTTTTT
CASSSTGTANTGELFF
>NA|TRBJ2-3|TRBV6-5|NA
TGTGCCAGCACCAGTGGACTGGCCACAGATACGCAGTATTTT
CASTSGLATDTQYF
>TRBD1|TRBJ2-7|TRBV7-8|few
TGTGCCAGCAAGAACCGGGACAGGGGGCTCGGCGAGCAGTACTTC
CASKNRDRGLGEQYF
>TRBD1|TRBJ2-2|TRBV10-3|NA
TGTGCCGCCCGACAGGGGTATATGACCGGGGAGCTGTTTTTT
CAARQGYMTGELFF
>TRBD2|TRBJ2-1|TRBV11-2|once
TGTGCCAGCAGCCCCCGGGGAGCGGGGGTACTAACCGCCTACAATGAGCAGTTCTTC
CASSPRGAGVLTAYNEQFF
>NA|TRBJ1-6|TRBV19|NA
TGTGCCAGTGGTTCCGGACAGCCCTACGATACGCCCCTCCACTTT
CASGSGQPYDTPLHF
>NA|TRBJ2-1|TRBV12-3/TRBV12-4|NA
TGTGCCAGCAGTTCCAGAGGCTACAATGAGCAGTTCTTC
CASSSRGYNEQFF
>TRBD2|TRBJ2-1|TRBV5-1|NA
TGCGCCAGCGGGCTAGCGGGGGGCCGGGATGAGCAGTTCTTC
CASGLAGGRDEQFF
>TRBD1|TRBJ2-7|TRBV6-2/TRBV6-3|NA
TGTGCCAGCAGCTTGGACAGGGGAGACGGGGCAGGAACCTACGAGCAGTACTTC
CASSLDRGDGAGTYEQYF
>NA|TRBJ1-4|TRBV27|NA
TGTGCCAGCAGTCGGGGGGCACCAAATGAAAAACTGTTTTTT
CASSRGAPNEKLFF
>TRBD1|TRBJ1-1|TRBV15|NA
TGTGCCACCAGCGGGACAGGGCCGGCGGGGATTGAAGCTTTCTTT
CATSGTGPAGIEAFF
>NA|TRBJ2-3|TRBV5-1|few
TGCGCCAGCAGCTTTGATAGATCAGATACGCAGTATTTT
CASSFDRSDTQYF
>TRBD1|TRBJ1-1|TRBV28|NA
TGTGCCAGCAGACCAGGGGGCGAGAACACTGAAGCTTTCTTT
CASRPGGENTEAFF
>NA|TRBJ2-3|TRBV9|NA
TGTGCCAGCAGCGTAGGAGCGGGTAGCACAGATACGCAGTATTTT
CASSVGAGSTDTQYF
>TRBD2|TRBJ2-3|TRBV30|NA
TGTGCCTCTGGACTAGCGCACACAGATACGCAGTATTTT
CASGLAHTDTQYF
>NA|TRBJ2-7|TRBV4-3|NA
TGCGCCAGCAGCCTTGAACCGGGACATCCCTACGAGCAGTACTTC
CASSLEPGHPYEQYF
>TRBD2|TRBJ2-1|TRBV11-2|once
TGTGCCAGCAGCATACCGGGACTAGCGGATTACAATGAGCAGTTCTTC
CASSIPGLADYNEQFF
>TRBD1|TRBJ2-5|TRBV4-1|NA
TGCGCCAGCAGCCTACGGACAGGGGAGACCCAGTACTTC
CASSLRTGETQYF
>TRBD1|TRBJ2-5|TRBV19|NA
TGTGCCAGTAGTAACACCTGGGACAGTAAAGAGACCCAGTACTTC
CASSNTWDSKETQYF
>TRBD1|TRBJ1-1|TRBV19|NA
TGTGCCAGTAGGATAGGGGGCGCTGAAGCTTTCTTT
CASRIGGAEAFF
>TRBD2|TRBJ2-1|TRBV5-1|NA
TGCGCCAGCAGCTTGGGAGACGCGGGGGATCCCCCCAATGAGCAGTTCTTC
CASSLGDAGDPPNEQFF
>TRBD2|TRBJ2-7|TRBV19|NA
TGTGCCAGCCGGCGGGGGGGAGAGGTCGAGCAGTACTTC
CASRRGGEVEQYF
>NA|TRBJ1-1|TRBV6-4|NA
TGTGCCAGCAGAGTGAACAGGGATAGAACTGAAGCTTTCTTT
CASRVNRDRTEAFF
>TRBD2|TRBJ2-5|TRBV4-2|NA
TGTGCCAGCAGCCCACGGGGGGGCGCGGAGACCCAGTACTTC
CASSPRGGAETQYF
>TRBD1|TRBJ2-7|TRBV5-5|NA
TGTGCCAGCAGCCGCGGACAGGGGAACTACGAGCAGTACTTC
CASSRGQGNYEQYF
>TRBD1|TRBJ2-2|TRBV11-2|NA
TGTGCCAGCTGGACAGGGGGCTATACCGGGGAGCTGTTTTTT
CASWTGGYTGELFF
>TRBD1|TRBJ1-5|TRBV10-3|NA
TGTGCCATCAGTAAGGGACAGGGCGGTCAGCCCCAGCATTTT
CAISKGQGGQPQHF
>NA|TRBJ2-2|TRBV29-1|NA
TGCAGCGCCTCAGGGGGGACCGGGGAGCTGTTTTTT
CSASGGTGELFF
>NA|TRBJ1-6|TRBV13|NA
TGTGCCAGCGGGCAGTATAATTCACCCCTCCACTTT
CASGQYNSPLHF
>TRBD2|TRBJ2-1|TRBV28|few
TGTGCCAGCAGTCTAGCGGGCGAACCTTACAATGAGCAGTTCTTC
CASSLAGEPYNEQFF
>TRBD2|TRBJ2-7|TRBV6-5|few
TGTGCCAGCAGTAGAGATCTAGCGGGAGGACGGTACTTC
CASSRDLAGGRYF
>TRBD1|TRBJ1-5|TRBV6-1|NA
TGTGCCAGCAGTGAAGCGATATCGACAGGGGGCATTCAGCCCCAGCATTTT
CASSEAISTGGIQPQHF
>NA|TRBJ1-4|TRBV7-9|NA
TGTGCCAGCAGCTTATCCCGGGGAAGTGAAAAACTGTTTTTT
CASSLSRGSEKLFF
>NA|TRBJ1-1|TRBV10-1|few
TGCGCCAGCAGTGAGTGGGTGGGAGGGACTCGGACTGAAGCTTTCTTT
CASSEWVGGTRTEAFF
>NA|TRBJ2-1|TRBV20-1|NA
TGCAGTGCTAGTATCAAGGGGGACGTAAGGTTCTTC
CSASIKGDVRFF
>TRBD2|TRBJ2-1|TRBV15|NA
TGTGCCACCAGCAGTCCCCCGGGACTAGCGGGGGGGATCTACAATGAGCAGTTCTTC
CATSSPPGLAGGIYNEQFF